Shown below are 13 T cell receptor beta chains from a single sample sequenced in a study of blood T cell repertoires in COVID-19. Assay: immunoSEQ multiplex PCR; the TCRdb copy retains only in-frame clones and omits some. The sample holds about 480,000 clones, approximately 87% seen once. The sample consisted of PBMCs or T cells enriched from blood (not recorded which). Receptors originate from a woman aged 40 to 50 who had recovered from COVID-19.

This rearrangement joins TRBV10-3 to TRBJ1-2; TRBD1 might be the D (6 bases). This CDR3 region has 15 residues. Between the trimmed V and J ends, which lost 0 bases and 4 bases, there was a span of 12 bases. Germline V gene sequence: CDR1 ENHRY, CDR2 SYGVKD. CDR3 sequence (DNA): TGTGCCATCAGTGAGTCGAAGGGGGTAGGCTATGGCTACACCTTC. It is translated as CAISESKGVGYGYTF.

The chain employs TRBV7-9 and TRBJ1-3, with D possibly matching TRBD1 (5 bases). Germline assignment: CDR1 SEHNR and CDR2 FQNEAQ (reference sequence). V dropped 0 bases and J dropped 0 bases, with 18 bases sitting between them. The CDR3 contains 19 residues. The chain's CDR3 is CASSLARLVGTLSGNTIYF. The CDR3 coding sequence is TGTGCCAGCAGCTTAGCGCGCTTGGTCGGGACTCTCTCTGGAAACACCATATATTTT.

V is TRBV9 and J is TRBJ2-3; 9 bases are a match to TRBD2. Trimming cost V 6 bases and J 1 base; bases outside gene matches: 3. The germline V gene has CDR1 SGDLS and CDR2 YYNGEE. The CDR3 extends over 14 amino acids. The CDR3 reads CASTRTSGTDTQYF. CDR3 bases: TGTGCCAGCACCAGGACTAGCGGCACAGATACGCAGTATTTT.

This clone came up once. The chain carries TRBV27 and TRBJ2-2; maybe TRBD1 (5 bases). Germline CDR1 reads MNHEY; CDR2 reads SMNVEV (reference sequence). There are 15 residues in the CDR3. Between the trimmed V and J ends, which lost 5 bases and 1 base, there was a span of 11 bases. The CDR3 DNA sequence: TGTGCCAGCAGTATGACAGAGATGAACACCGGGGAGCTGTTTTTT. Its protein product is CASSMTEMNTGELFF.

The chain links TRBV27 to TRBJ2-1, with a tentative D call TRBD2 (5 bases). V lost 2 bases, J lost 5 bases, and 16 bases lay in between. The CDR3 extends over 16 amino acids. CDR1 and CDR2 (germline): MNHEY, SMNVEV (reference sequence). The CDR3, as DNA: TGTGCCAGCAGTTTAGAGGGCCCCTCGAGGGACAATGAGCAGTTCTTC. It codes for CASSLEGPSRDNEQFF.

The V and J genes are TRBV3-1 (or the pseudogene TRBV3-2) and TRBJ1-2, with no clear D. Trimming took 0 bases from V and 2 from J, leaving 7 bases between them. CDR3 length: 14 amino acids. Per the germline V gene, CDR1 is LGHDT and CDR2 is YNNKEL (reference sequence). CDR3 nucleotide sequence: TGTGCCAGCAGCCAAGATTTCGGGAACTATGGCTACACCTTC. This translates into CASSQDFGNYGYTF.

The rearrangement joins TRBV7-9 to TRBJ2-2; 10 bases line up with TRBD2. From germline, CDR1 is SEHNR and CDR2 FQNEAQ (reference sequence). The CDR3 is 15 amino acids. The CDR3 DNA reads TGTGCGAGCGGGAGGAGACTAGCGGGCACCGGGGAGCTGTTTTTT. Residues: CASGRRLAGTGELFF.

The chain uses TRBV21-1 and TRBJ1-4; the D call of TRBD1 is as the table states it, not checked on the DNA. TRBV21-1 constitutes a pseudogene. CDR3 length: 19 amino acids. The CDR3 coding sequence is TGTGCCAGCAGCAATTCCGGGACAGGGGGCACGGTGGGTCATGAAAAACTGTTTTTT. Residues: CASSNSGTGGTVGHEKLFF.

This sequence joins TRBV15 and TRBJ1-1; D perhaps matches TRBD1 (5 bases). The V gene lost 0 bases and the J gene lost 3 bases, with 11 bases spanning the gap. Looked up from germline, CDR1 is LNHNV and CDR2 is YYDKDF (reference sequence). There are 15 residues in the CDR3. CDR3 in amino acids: CATSREAGGDTEAFF. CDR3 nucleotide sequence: TGTGCCACCAGCAGAGAGGCGGGGGGGGACACTGAAGCTTTCTTT. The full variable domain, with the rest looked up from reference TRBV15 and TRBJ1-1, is DAMVIQNPRYQVTQFGKPVTLSCSQTLNHNVMYWYQQKSSQAPKLLFHYYDKDFNNEADTPDNFQSRRPNTSFCFLDIRSPGLGDTAMYLCATSREAGGDTEAFFGQGTRLTVV.

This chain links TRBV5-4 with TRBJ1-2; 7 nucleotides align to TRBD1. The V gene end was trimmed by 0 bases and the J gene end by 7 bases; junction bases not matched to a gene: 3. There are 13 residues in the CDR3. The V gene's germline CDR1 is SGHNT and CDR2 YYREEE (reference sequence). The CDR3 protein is CASSLDNRGGYTF. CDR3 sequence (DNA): TGTGCCAGCAGCTTGGACAACAGGGGTGGCTACACCTTC.

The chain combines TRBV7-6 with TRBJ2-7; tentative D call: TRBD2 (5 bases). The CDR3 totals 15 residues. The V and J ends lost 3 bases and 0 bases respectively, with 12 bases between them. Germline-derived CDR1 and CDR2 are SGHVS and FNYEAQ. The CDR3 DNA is TGTGCCAGCAGCTTTGGAGCGGCCTTCTCCTACGAGCAGTACTTC. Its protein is CASSFGAAFSYEQYF.

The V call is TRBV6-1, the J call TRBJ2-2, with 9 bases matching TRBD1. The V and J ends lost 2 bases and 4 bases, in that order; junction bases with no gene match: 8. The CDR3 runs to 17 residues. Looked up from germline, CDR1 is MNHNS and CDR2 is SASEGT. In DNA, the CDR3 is TGTGCCAGCAGTGAAACCGGGACAGGGATCCTCACCGGGGAGCTGTTTTTT. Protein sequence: CASSETGTGILTGELFF.

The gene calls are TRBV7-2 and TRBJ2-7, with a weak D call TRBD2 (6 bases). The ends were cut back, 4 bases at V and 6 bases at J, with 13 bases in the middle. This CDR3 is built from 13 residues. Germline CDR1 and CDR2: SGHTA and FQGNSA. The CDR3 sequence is CASSSLMGGEQYF. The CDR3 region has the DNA TGTGCCAGCAGCTCCCTAATGGGGGGCGAGCAGTACTTC.